This is a list of T cell receptor beta chains from one sample in a study of cytomegalovirus exposure and HLA in healthy donors. Sequencing used immunoSEQ multiplex PCR; TCRdb keeps in-frame clones, though not all of them. The data contain 100,000 to 150,000 clones, around 80% of them singletons. Sequences were obtained from PBMCs. The receptor source for this set is a woman in her forties or fifties in good health and CMV-seronegative. The CDR3 runs from the conserved cysteine through the conserved F or W. D genes are given only for firm matches. Clone size is given for some rows only: seen once, a few or many times, or a class if the clone is expanded.

DNA,CDR3,size,V,J,D
TGTGCTAGTGGTTTGCTACAAGCGGGAGGGGGGACCGGGGAGCTGTTTTTT,CASGLLQAGGGTGELFF,.,TRBV12-5,TRBJ2-2,TRBD2
TGTGCCAGCTCACGGGGGACAGAGAACACTGAAGCTTTCTTT,CASSRGTENTEAFF,.,TRBV18,TRBJ1-1,TRBD1
TGTGCCAGCAGCCCTTATCGTACTCGGGGGTCGACAGATACGCAGTATTTT,CASSPYRTRGSTDTQYF,.,TRBV13,TRBJ2-3,.
TGTGCCAGCAGCCAAGGGACTAGCGGAGGGAGCACAGATACGCAGTATTTT,CASSQGTSGGSTDTQYF,.,TRBV4-2,TRBJ2-3,TRBD2
TGTGCCAGCAGCTTAGAGCGGGTGACCGCTTTCTTT,CASSLERVTAFF,few,TRBV7-8,TRBJ1-1,.
TGTGCCAGCAGCTTGGGTCGCAGGATGAACACTGAAGCTTTCTTT,CASSLGRRMNTEAFF,once,TRBV5-6,TRBJ1-1,.
TGTGCCTGGAAGGGGTTGGGGACTAATGAAAAACTGTTTTTT,CAWKGLGTNEKLFF,.,TRBV30,TRBJ1-4,.
TGTGCCAGCAGTTACCGGGGGGGGGCGCAGGGCACTGAAGCTTTCTTT,CASSYRGGAQGTEAFF,.,TRBV6-5,TRBJ1-1,.
TGTGCCAGCATCGAGGGCGACTCTGAAAAACTGTTTTTT,CASIEGDSEKLFF,.,TRBV2,TRBJ1-4,.
TGTGCCAGCAGCAGGGAACAGGGGATCTATGGCTACACCTTC,CASSREQGIYGYTF,.,TRBV5-8,TRBJ1-2,TRBD1